Shown below are 10 T cell receptor beta chains from a single sample sequenced in a study of blood T cell repertoires in COVID-19. This table comes from immunoSEQ multiplex PCR, and its TCRdb copy is limited to in-frame clones, with some not included. Altogether around 230,000 clones are present, about 90% being singletons, with the ten largest covering 3.5% to 4%. The specimen was PBMCs or T cells enriched from blood (not recorded which). The source is a woman aged 25 to 39 with acute COVID-19.

The chain uses TRBV5-1 and TRBJ1-5; tentative D call: TRBD1 (6 bases). With 0 bases removed from V and 7 bases from J, the gap between germline ends came to 17 bases. Germline lookup yields CDR1 SGHRS and CDR2 YFSETQ. The CDR3 consists of 16 residues. The CDR3 nucleotides read TGCGCCAGCAGCTTGGGAGACCGGGGGGCGCGACAGCCCCAGCATTTT. This translates into CASSLGDRGARQPQHF.

J is TRBJ1-6 and V is TRBV11-2; D not resolved. CDR1 and CDR2 from the germline V gene are SGHAT and FQNNGV. The CDR3 has 11 residues. Trimming left V 5 bases short and J 7 bases short, with 3 bases between. In DNA, the CDR3 is TGTGCCAGCAGCGAGAATTCACCCCTCCACTTT. It translates to CASSENSPLHF.

This chain joins TRBV12-5 and TRBJ2-3; 10 positions agree with TRBD2. V was clipped by 2 bases and J by 1 base; unmatched bases: 3. Looked up from germline, CDR1 is LGHNT and CDR2 is FRNRAP. The CDR3 is 16 amino acids. In DNA form, the CDR3 reads TGTGCTAGTGGTTTGTTCCTAGCGGGGGGCACAGATACGCAGTATTTT. This sequence encodes CASGLFLAGGTDTQYF.

The genes are TRBV5-1 and TRBJ1-4; 9 bases line up with TRBD1. The CDR3 is made up of 15 amino acids. The germline V gene encodes CDR1 SGHRS and CDR2 YFSETQ. With 4 bases clipped from V and 7 bases from J, the junction kept 8 bases outside the gene matches. The chain's CDR3 is CASSGTGTGSEKLFF. CDR3 DNA: TGCGCCAGCAGCGGGACCGGGACAGGGAGTGAAAAACTGTTTTTT.

The V and J genes are TRBV19 and TRBJ2-7, with TRBD1 as a possible D gene (6 bases). The CDR3 consists of 14 residues. Germline-derived CDR1 and CDR2 are LNHDA and SQIVND (reference sequence). V was trimmed by 1 base and J by 3 bases, leaving 10 bases between them. The CDR3 DNA reads as TGTGCCAGTAGTATAGTGGGGGCGTTCTACGAGCAGTACTTC. Amino acid sequence: CASSIVGAFYEQYF.

The chain couples TRBV6-5 to TRBJ2-5; the D is unclear. The V end was cut by 5 bases, the J end by 2 bases, with 12 bases between. This CDR3 contains 14 residues. Germline loops: CDR1 MNHEY, CDR2 SVGAGI. Here the CDR3 DNA reads TGTGCCAGCAGTCCTCCGACTCGACAAGAGACCCAGTACTTC. Translating it yields CASSPPTRQETQYF.

The rearrangement uses TRBV27 and TRBJ1-6; tentative D call: TRBD1 (6 bases). This CDR3 has 17 residues. Germline loops: CDR1 MNHEY, CDR2 SMNVEV (reference sequence). With 4 bases removed from V and 1 base from J, the gap between germline ends came to 14 bases. CDR3 amino acids: CASSSTGKGSYNSPLHF. The DNA of the CDR3 is TGTGCCAGCAGTTCAACAGGGAAGGGGTCCTATAATTCACCCCTCCACTTT.

This rearrangement joins TRBV6-5 to TRBJ2-7; 7 bases align to TRBD2. Germline V gene sequence: CDR1 MNHEY, CDR2 SVGAGI. The length of the CDR3 is 14 residues. The V and J ends lost 6 bases and 3 bases, in that order; junction bases with no gene match: 8. This CDR3 is CASSPTGLVYEQYF. In nucleotides, the CDR3 is TGTGCCAGCAGCCCGACCGGACTAGTCTACGAGCAGTACTTC.

This chain uses TRBV5-1 with TRBJ1-1; maybe TRBD1 (6 bases). CDR3 size: 13 residues. Germline loops: CDR1 SGHRS, CDR2 YFSETQ. The germline V and J ends were trimmed by 7 bases and 1 base, with 11 bases remaining between them. The CDR3 coding sequence is TGCGCCAGCCGGACAGCGGCGAACACTGAAGCTTTCTTT. It is translated as CASRTAANTEAFF.

V usage is TRBV19 and J usage is TRBJ1-2; D is ambiguous. Germline V gives CDR1 LNHDA, CDR2 SQIVND (reference sequence). The CDR3 is 15 residues long. Trimming left V 1 base short and J 4 bases short, with 13 bases between. DNA for the CDR3: TGTGCCAGTAGTATAGTCGGGAATACGGTCTATGGCTACACCTTC. Residues: CASSIVGNTVYGYTF.